A selection of T cell receptor beta chains follows, all from one sample in a study of blood T cell repertoires in COVID-19. The data were produced by immunoSEQ multiplex PCR, yet TCRdb's version contains in-frame clones alone and is incomplete. The table records about 360,000 clones, more than 75% of them present only once. The sequenced sample was peripheral blood. The receptors stem from a human donor in a cohort sampled during active COVID-19. Each CDR3 is given with its conserved first and last residue. D genes are given only for firm matches.

>TRBJ2-7|TRBD2|TRBV15
TGTGCCACCAGCAGACTCGGGACTAGCGGGGGGTATGAGCAGTACTTC
CATSRLGTSGGYEQYF
>TRBJ2-1|.|TRBV9
TGTGCCAGCAGCGTTTTAGCGGACTTCTACAATGAGCAGTTCTTC
CASSVLADFYNEQFF
>TRBJ2-7|TRBD2|TRBV4-1
TGCGCCAGCAGCCAAGATAAGGGGAGGCTAGCGGCCGGTAAGGGGCTCTACGAGCAGTACTTC
CASSQDKGRLAAGKGLYEQYF
>TRBJ1-1|TRBD1|TRBV5-1
TGCGCCAGCAGCTCCGGGACAGGGGATTTCATGAACACTGAAGCTTTCTTT
CASSSGTGDFMNTEAFF
>TRBJ2-7|TRBD1|TRBV29-1
TGCAGCGCCTACGGACAGGTGGACGAGCAGTACTTC
CSAYGQVDEQYF
>TRBJ2-1|TRBD2|TRBV3-1/TRBV3-2
TGTGCCAGCAGCCAAGATCTCAGCGCGGGAGGGACGGAGCAGTTCTTC
CASSQDLSAGGTEQFF
>TRBJ1-6|.|TRBV2
TGTGCCAGCACCACGGGATATGTTTTGAATTCACCCCTCCACTTT
CASTTGYVLNSPLHF
>TRBJ2-1|TRBD1|TRBV5-5
TGTGCCAGCAGCTCGGGGCCCCACAGGGGGCTCTCCTACAATGAGCAGTTCTTC
CASSSGPHRGLSYNEQFF
>TRBJ1-2|.|TRBV21-1
TGTGCCAGCAGCAGTAGGAGCCAGGGGGCGAATGGCTACACCTTC
CASSSRSQGANGYTF
>TRBJ2-1|.|TRBV11-2
TGTGCCAGCAGCTCAGAGACAGCACAGGGTCCGTGGGATGAGCAGTTCTTC
CASSSETAQGPWDEQFF
>TRBJ1-3|TRBD1|TRBV19
TGTGCCAGTAGTGGAACAGGGGACTCTGGAAACACCATATATTTT
CASSGTGDSGNTIYF